One and the same sample provided the 26 T cell receptor beta chains below, sequenced in a study of cytomegalovirus exposure and HLA in healthy donors. The PCR had 60 Vbeta and 13 Jbeta primers. Here immunoSEQ multiplex PCR was the method, and the copy in TCRdb shows in-frame clones only, minus some. The sample consists of about 250,000 clones, 80% to 95% of them appearing once. The specimen sequenced was PBMCs. The receptors shown here come from a girl under 10 years old in good health and CMV-seronegative.

This chain uses TRBV30 with TRBJ2-3, with 8 bases that match TRBD1. CDR1 is GTSNPN, CDR2 SVGIG, per germline (reference sequence). The CDR3 is made up of 15 amino acids. The trim removed 5 bases at V and 0 bases at J, leaving 7 bases unmatched. In DNA form, the CDR3 reads TGTGCCTGGGACAGGGGATCCTCTAGCACAGATACGCAGTATTTT. Amino acid sequence: CAWDRGSSSTDTQYF.

The chain has TRBV19 and TRBJ2-3; D is possibly TRBD1 (6 bases). Deletions cut 6 bases from V and 0 bases from J, with 7 bases between. The CDR3 is made up of 13 amino acids. The germline V gene has CDR1 LNHDA and CDR2 SQIVND (reference sequence). In nucleotides, the CDR3 is TGTGCCAGTAGACAGGGTAGCACAGATACGCAGTATTTT. Its translation is CASRQGSTDTQYF. The full variable domain, in which reference TRBV19 and TRBJ2-3 provide the parts outside the CDR3, is DGGITQSPKYLFRKEGQNVTLSCEQNLNHDAMYWYRQDPGQGLRLIYYSQIVNDFQKGDIAEGYSVSREKKESFPLTVTSAQKNPTAFYLCASRQGSTDTQYFGPGTRLTVL.

This clone has a single count. CDR3: CASSQGLAAAGELFF. CDR3 coding DNA: TGCGCCAGCAGCCAGGGACTAGCCGCGGCCGGGGAGCTGTTTTTT. The V call is TRBV5-1, the J call TRBJ2-2; 9 nucleotides agree with TRBD2. J was trimmed by 6 bases and V by 4 bases; bases with no gene match: 7. Per the germline V gene, CDR1 is SGHRS and CDR2 is YFSETQ. This CDR3 has 15 residues.

This clone was recorded only once. CDR3 sequence: CASSLWASETYNEQFF. In nucleotides, the CDR3 is TGTGCCAGCAGCTTGTGGGCTAGCGAGACCTACAATGAGCAGTTCTTC. The chain is built from TRBV11-2 and TRBJ2-1, with D possibly TRBD2 on 6 matching bases. CDR3 length equals 16 residues. From germline, CDR1 is SGHAT and CDR2 FQNNGV. V lost 3 bases and J lost 2, with 14 bases in between.

The sample holds one count of this clone. The genes are TRBV12-5 and TRBJ2-2, with 8 positions matching TRBD2. In germline, CDR1 is LGHNT, CDR2 FRNRAP. V shed 5 bases, J shed 4 bases, and the junction held 12 bases outside the gene matches. The CDR3 contains 17 residues. CDR3 region: CASGPSAGALLTGELFF. The CDR3 bases are TGTGCTAGTGGTCCGTCAGCGGGAGCGCTCCTCACCGGGGAGCTGTTTTTT.

This clone was seen just once. The chain combines TRBV4-1 with TRBJ1-6; TRBD1 aligns across 8 bases. Germline V gene data show CDR1 as MGHRA and CDR2 as YSYEKL. V dropped 3 bases and J dropped 9; count of bases not matched to a gene: 16. The CDR3 is 18 amino acids. CDR3 in amino acids: CASSHSGQGTGGGSPLHF. The CDR3 DNA sequence: TGCGCCAGCAGCCACTCCGGACAGGGAACTGGCGGCGGTTCACCCCTCCACTTT.

This chain links TRBV11-3 with TRBJ2-1; 8 nucleotides match TRBD1. CDR1 and CDR2 (germline): SGHNT, YENEEA. With V trimmed by 1 base and J by 4 bases, 3 bases remained unmatched. The CDR3 totals 15 residues. The CDR3 sequence: CASSLGTGFYNEQFF. The CDR3 DNA reads as TGTGCCAGCAGCTTAGGGACAGGGTTTTACAATGAGCAGTTCTTC.

The chain employs TRBV7-9 and TRBJ2-7; D gene unclear. Looked up from germline, CDR1 is SEHNR and CDR2 is FQNEAQ (reference sequence). Trimming took 5 bases from V and 6 from J, leaving 23 bases between them. The CDR3 loop spans 16 amino acids. In nucleotides, the CDR3 is TGTGCCAGCAGCACCCATGGGCAACCCCTCACTGGCGAGCAGTACTTC. Protein: CASSTHGQPLTGEQYF.

The genes are TRBV30 and TRBJ1-2; 7 nucleotides align to TRBD1. The CDR3 is 12 residues long. The trim removed 2 bases at V and 8 bases at J, leaving 5 bases unmatched. Germline lookup yields CDR1 GTSNPN and CDR2 SVGIG (reference sequence). CDR3 DNA: TGTGCCTGGAGTAAACAGGGGTACGGCTACACCTTC. It encodes CAWSKQGYGYTF.

This rearrangement joins TRBV6-6 to TRBJ2-5; TRBD1 agrees at 9 bases. Trimming at V came to 5 bases and at J to 5 bases, leaving 9 bases not matched to a gene. CDR3 length: 15 residues. The germline V gene has CDR1 MNHNY and CDR2 SVGAGI (reference sequence). CDR3 nucleotides: TGTGCCAGCAGTCAACACAGGGGGCGCGATGAGACCCAGTACTTC. It codes for CASSQHRGRDETQYF.

The chain has TRBV5-6 and TRBJ1-5; a possible D gene is TRBD1 (6 bases). V was cut by 4 bases and J by 3 bases, with 20 bases left in between. Germline V gene lookup returns CDR1 SGHDT and CDR2 YYEEEE. This CDR3 spans 17 amino acids. Here the CDR3 reads CASSTSFQGRINQPQHF. CDR3 in DNA: TGTGCCAGCAGCACCTCGTTTCAGGGGAGAATCAATCAGCCCCAGCATTTT.

The chain employs TRBV4-2 and TRBJ2-7; 8 positions match TRBD2. The junction had 14 bases not matched to a gene; V was cut back by 5 bases and J by 2 bases. The CDR3 is 17 residues long. CDR1 is LGHNA and CDR2 is YNFKEQ in the germline V gene. In DNA form, the CDR3 reads TGTGCCAGCAGCGTGAGGGGGGGCGGGAGGCCCCCCTACGAGCAGTACTTC. It yields the protein CASSVRGGGRPPYEQYF.

The chain links TRBV2 to TRBJ1-6; 7 bases map to TRBD1. CDR3 size: 15 residues. Germline assignment: CDR1 SNHLY and CDR2 FYNNEI. The J segment lost 6 bases and the V segment lost 6 bases, leaving 8 bases of the junction unmatched. CDR3 residues: CASRLGDSTNSPLHF. The CDR3 DNA reads TGTGCCAGCAGACTAGGGGACAGCACTAATTCACCCCTCCACTTT.

With respect to this clone: Additional DNA sequences in this sample encode the identical CDR3. J is TRBJ1-5 and V is TRBV28; 10 bases fit TRBD1. Germline CDR1 is MDHEN and CDR2 is SYDVKM. Trimming removed 5 bases from V and 4 bases from J; junction bases left unmatched: 2. This CDR3 has 14 amino acids. In DNA form, the CDR3 reads TGTGCCAGCAGTAAGGACAGGGGGAATCAGCCCCAGCATTTT. It is translated as CASSKDRGNQPQHF.

The chain recombines TRBV28 with TRBJ2-5, with TRBD1 identical over 8 bases. Germline CDR1 MDHEN, CDR2 SYDVKM. The ends lost 6 bases at V and 1 base at J; junction bases unmatched: 4. This CDR3 has 14 amino acids. The CDR3 protein is CASSHDRGQETQYF. For the CDR3, the DNA is TGTGCCAGCAGCCACGACAGGGGCCAAGAGACCCAGTACTTC. Drawing the rest from reference TRBV28 and TRBJ2-5, the complete variable domain is DVKVTQSSRYLVKRTGEKVFLECVQDMDHENMFWYRQDPGLGLRLIYFSYDVKMKEKGDIPEGYSVSREKKERFSLILESASTNQTSMYLCASSHDRGQETQYFGPGTRLLVL.

This clone has a handful of counts. The chain combines TRBV4-1 with TRBJ2-3; a weak D match, TRBD1 (6 bases). This CDR3 is 15 amino acids long. Germline CDR1 MGHRA, CDR2 YSYEKL. Trimming pared 4 bases from V and 0 bases from J, leaving 11 bases between. The CDR3 DNA is TGCGCCAGCAGCCGAGTAACAGGGAGCACAGATACGCAGTATTTT. Translated: CASSRVTGSTDTQYF.

This clone was seen only once. The chain employs TRBV28 and TRBJ2-1; TRBD2 matches at 9 bases. In germline, CDR1 is MDHEN, CDR2 SYDVKM. The CDR3 contains 16 residues. The V and J ends lost 4 bases and 9 bases, in that order; junction bases with no gene match: 13. CDR3 DNA sequence: TGTGCCAGCAGTTCCCGGACTAGCGCCTACCTAGTTGAGCAGTTCTTC. It codes for CASSSRTSAYLVEQFF. The full variable domain, its missing parts supplied by reference TRBV28 and TRBJ2-1, is DVKVTQSSRYLVKRTGEKVFLECVQDMDHENMFWYRQDPGLGLRLIYFSYDVKMKEKGDIPEGYSVSREKKERFSLILESASTNQTSMYLCASSSRTSAYLVEQFFGPGTRLTVL.

The chain links TRBV10-2 to TRBJ2-7; maybe TRBD2 (6 bases). Trimming pared 11 bases from V and 5 bases from J, leaving 19 bases between. Germline V gene data show CDR1 as WSHSY and CDR2 as SAAADI. The CDR3 consists of 13 residues. The CDR3, as DNA: TGCGCCTCTCGTGGGCTAGCGTCCAACGAGCAGTACTTC. This translates into CASRGLASNEQYF.

The V and J genes are TRBV6-1 and TRBJ1-5; perhaps TRBD1 as D (5 bases). Trimming pared 6 bases from V and 1 base from J, leaving 10 bases between. The CDR3 is 14 residues long. Per germline, CDR1 MNHNS and CDR2 SASEGT. CDR3 nucleotides: TGTGCCAGCAGAAGCGGGGCCAGCAATCAGCCCCAGCATTTT. Translating gives CASRSGASNQPQHF.

V and J are TRBV30 and TRBJ1-2, with 9 bases that match TRBD1. The CDR3 consists of 11 residues. Germline trimming cut 5 bases from V and 8 bases from J; bases unmatched to any gene: 3. Germline values: CDR1 GTSNPN, CDR2 SVGIG (reference sequence). The CDR3 loop is CAWGTGPGYTF. The CDR3 DNA is TGTGCCTGGGGGACAGGGCCGGGCTACACCTTC.

The chain employs TRBV15 and TRBJ1-5; perhaps TRBD1 as D (5 bases). Per the germline V gene, CDR1 is LNHNV and CDR2 is YYDKDF (reference sequence). The CDR3 extends over 14 amino acids. V was clipped by 6 bases and J by 6 bases, with 15 bases between them. CDR3 sequence (DNA): TGTGCCACCAGAGGGGACTACCCCGGTCAGCCCCAGCATTTT. Its translation: CATRGDYPGQPQHF.

The chain combines TRBV30 with TRBJ1-1, with 11 bases fitting TRBD1. Looked up from germline, CDR1 is GTSNPN and CDR2 is SVGIG (reference sequence). J was trimmed by 3 bases and V by 1 base; bases with no gene match: 1. The CDR3 spans 14 residues. CDR3 residues: CAWSGDRGYTEAFF. CDR3 coding DNA: TGTGCCTGGAGTGGGGACAGGGGGTACACTGAAGCTTTCTTT.

The CDR3, as DNA: TGTGCCAGCTCACGTGAGTGGGGGGGCGCTTGGAATCAGCCCCAGCATTTT. This translates into CASSREWGGAWNQPQHF. V gene TRBV18 combines with J gene TRBJ1-5; possible D gene TRBD1, 6 bases. The CDR3 covers 17 residues. The germline V gene encodes CDR1 KGHSH and CDR2 LQKENI. Trimming cost V 4 bases and J 4 bases, with 20 bases left between them.

The V and J genes are TRBV5-1 and TRBJ2-7, with D possibly matching TRBD1 (6 bases). CDR1 is SGHRS, CDR2 YFSETQ, per germline. V was pared by 4 bases and J by 4 bases, with 9 bases between. CDR3 length equals 12 residues. CDR3: CASSLGQYEQYF. CDR3 DNA: TGCGCCAGCAGCCTCGGACAGTACGAGCAGTACTTC.

This clone was recorded a few times. The chain combines TRBV5-1 with TRBJ1-4; 9 bases are shared with TRBD1. V shed 4 bases, J shed 12 bases, and the junction held 16 bases outside the gene matches. There are 16 residues in the CDR3. In germline, CDR1 is SGHRS, CDR2 YFSETQ. The CDR3 sequence: CASSPGGGDRVPELFF. The DNA of the CDR3 is TGCGCCAGCAGCCCAGGAGGTGGGGACAGGGTGCCTGAACTGTTTTTT.

The chain uses TRBV5-1 and TRBJ1-1, with TRBD1 as a possible D gene (5 bases). The CDR3 covers 16 residues. Trimming left V 1 base short and J 3 bases short, with 16 bases between. In germline, CDR1 is SGHRS, CDR2 YFSETQ. The CDR3 reads CASSLQGGRVDTEAFF. CDR3 sequence (DNA): TGCGCCAGCAGCTTGCAAGGTGGCAGGGTGGACACTGAAGCTTTCTTT.